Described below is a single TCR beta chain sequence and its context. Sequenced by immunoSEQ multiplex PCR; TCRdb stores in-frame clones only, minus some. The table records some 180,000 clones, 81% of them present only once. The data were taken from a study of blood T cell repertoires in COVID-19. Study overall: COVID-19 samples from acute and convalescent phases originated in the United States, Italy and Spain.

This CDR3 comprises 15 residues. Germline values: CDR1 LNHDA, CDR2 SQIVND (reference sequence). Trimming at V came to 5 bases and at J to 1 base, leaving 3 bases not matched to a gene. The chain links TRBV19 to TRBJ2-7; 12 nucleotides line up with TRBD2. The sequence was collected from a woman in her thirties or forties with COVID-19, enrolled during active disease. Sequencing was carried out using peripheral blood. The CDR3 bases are TGTGCCAGTAGTGGAGGACTAGCGGGGTCCTACGAGCAGTACTTC. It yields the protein CASSGGLAGSYEQYF. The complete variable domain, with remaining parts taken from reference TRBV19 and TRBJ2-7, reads DGGITQSPKYLFRKEGQNVTLSCEQNLNHDAMYWYRQDPGQGLRLIYYSQIVNDFQKGDIAEGYSVSREKKESFPLTVTSAQKNPTAFYLCASSGGLAGSYEQYFGPGTRLTVT.